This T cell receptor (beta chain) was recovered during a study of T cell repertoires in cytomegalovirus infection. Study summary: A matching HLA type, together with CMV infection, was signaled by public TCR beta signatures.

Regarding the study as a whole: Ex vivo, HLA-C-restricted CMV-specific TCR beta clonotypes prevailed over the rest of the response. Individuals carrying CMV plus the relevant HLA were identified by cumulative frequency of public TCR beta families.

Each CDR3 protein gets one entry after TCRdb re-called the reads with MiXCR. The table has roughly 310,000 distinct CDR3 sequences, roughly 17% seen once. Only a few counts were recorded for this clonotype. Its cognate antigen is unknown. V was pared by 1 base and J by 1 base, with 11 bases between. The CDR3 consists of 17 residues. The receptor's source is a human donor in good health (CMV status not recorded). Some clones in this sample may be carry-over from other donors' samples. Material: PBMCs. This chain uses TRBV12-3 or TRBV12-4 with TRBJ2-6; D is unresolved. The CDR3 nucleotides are TGTGCCAGCAGTTTAGGTCGTTTCGGTTCTGGGGCCAACGTCCTGACTTTC. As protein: CASSLGRFGSGANVLTF.